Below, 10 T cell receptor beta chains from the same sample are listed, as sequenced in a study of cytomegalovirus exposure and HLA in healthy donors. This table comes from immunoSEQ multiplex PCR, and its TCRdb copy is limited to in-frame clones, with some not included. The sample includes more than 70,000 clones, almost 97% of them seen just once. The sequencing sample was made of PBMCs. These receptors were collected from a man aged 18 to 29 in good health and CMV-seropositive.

The CDR3 bases are TGTGCCAGCAGCCAAGGAGGACAGTACAATGAGCAGTTCTTC. Translation gives CASSQGGQYNEQFF. The chain joins TRBV4-2 to TRBJ2-1, with D possibly matching TRBD1 (6 bases). The CDR3 loop spans 14 amino acids. The V and J ends lost 1 base and 4 bases respectively, with 8 bases between them. Germline V gives CDR1 LGHNA, CDR2 YNFKEQ.

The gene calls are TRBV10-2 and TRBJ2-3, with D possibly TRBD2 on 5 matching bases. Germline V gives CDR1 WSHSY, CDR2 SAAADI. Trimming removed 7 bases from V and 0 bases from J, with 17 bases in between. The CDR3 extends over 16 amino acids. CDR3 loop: CASTPSVAFSTDTQYF. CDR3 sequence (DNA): TGCGCCAGCACCCCCAGCGTAGCGTTTAGCACAGATACGCAGTATTTT.

The CDR3 sequence: CASTYRGGPGDNEKLFF. The CDR3 region has the DNA TGCGCCAGCACTTACCGGGGGGGGCCCGGTGATAATGAAAAACTGTTTTTT. The chain combines TRBV10-2 with TRBJ1-4, with TRBD1 as a possible D gene (6 bases). The germline V and J ends were trimmed by 7 bases and 4 bases, with 22 bases remaining between them. Germline V gene sequence: CDR1 WSHSY, CDR2 SAAADI. This CDR3 has 17 residues.

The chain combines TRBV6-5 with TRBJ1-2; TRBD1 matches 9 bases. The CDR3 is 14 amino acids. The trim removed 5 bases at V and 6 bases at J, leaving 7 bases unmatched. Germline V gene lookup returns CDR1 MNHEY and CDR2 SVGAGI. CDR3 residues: CASSDRGDRDGYTF. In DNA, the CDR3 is TGTGCCAGCAGTGACAGGGGGGATCGAGATGGCTACACCTTC.

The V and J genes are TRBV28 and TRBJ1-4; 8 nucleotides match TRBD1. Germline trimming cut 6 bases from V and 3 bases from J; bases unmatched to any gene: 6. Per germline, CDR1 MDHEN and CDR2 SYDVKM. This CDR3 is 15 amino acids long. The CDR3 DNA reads TGTGCCAGCAGACCAGGGGGCCTAGCTAATGAAAAACTGTTTTTT. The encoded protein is CASRPGGLANEKLFF.

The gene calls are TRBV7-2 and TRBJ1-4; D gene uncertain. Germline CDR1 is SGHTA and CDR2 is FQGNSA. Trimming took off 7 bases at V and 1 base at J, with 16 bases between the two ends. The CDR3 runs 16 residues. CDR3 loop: CASTPGSPGTNEKLFF. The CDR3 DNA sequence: TGTGCCAGCACCCCGGGGAGTCCCGGAACTAATGAAAAACTGTTTTTT.

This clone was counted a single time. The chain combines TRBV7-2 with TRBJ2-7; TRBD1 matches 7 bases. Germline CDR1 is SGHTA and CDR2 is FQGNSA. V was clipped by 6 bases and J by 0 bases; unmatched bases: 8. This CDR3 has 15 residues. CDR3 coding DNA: TGTGCCAGCAGTACCTCAGGGGGAAGCTCCTACGAGCAGTACTTC. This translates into CASSTSGGSSYEQYF. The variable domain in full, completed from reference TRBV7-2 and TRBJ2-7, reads GAGVSQSPSNKVTEKGKDVELRCDPISGHTALYWYRQSLGQGLEFLIYFQGNSAPDKSGLPSDRFSAERTGGSVSTLTIQRTQQEDSAVYLCASSTSGGSSYEQYFGPGTRLTVT.

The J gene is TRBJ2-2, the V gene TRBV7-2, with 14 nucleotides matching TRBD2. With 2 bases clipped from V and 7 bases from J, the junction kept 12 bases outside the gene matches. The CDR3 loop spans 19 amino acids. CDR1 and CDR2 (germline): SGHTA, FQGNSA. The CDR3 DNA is TGTGCCAGCAGCTTAATATCAAGACTAGCGGGAGGGGGGAGCGGGGAGCTGTTTTTT. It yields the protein CASSLISRLAGGGSGELFF.

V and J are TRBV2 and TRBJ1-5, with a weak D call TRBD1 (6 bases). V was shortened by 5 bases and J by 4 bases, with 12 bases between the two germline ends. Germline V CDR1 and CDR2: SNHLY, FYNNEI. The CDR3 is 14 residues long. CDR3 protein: CASSQLTGNQPQHF. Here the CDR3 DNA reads TGTGCCAGCAGTCAATTAACAGGGAATCAGCCCCAGCATTTT.

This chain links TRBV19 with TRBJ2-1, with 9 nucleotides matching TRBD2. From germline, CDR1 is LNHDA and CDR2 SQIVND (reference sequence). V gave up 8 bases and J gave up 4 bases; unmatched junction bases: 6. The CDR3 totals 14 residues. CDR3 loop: CASQNSGRYNEQFF. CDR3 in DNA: TGTGCCAGTCAGAATAGCGGGAGATACAATGAGCAGTTCTTC. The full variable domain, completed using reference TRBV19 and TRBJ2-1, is DGGITQSPKYLFRKEGQNVTLSCEQNLNHDAMYWYRQDPGQGLRLIYYSQIVNDFQKGDIAEGYSVSREKKESFPLTVTSAQKNPTAFYLCASQNSGRYNEQFFGPGTRLTVL.